Below, 10 T cell receptor beta chains from the same sample are listed, as sequenced in a study of blood T cell repertoires in COVID-19. The table came from immunoSEQ multiplex PCR; TCRdb's copy has only in-frame clones and leaves some out. The data show fewer than 350,000 clones, over 75% seen once. Sequencing used PBMCs or T cells enriched from blood (not recorded which). All receptors come from a woman aged 40 to 55 who had recovered from COVID-19.

The chain carries TRBV4-1 and TRBJ2-7; 10 nucleotides line up with TRBD1. This CDR3 comprises 16 residues. Germline V CDR1 and CDR2: MGHRA, YSYEKL. With 1 base clipped from V and 3 bases from J, the junction kept 6 bases outside the gene matches. The CDR3 nucleotides are TGCGCCAGCAGCCAAGTGGGACAGGGGAAGAACTACGAGCAGTACTTC. Encoded protein: CASSQVGQGKNYEQYF.

This clone was counted between two and nine times. V is TRBV13 and J is TRBJ2-1, with D unresolved. V was pared by 3 bases and J by 7 bases, with 7 bases between. Per germline, CDR1 PRHDT and CDR2 FYEKMQ (reference sequence). This CDR3 is built from 12 residues. CDR3 nucleotides: TGTGCCAGCAGCTTCCCCGGGAATGAGCAGTTCTTC. Its protein is CASSFPGNEQFF.

The chain carries TRBV6-2 or TRBV6-3 and TRBJ1-2; D remains ambiguous. The CDR3 runs 14 residues. V was clipped by 2 bases and J by 1 base, with 8 bases between them. Germline CDR1 MNHEY, CDR2 SVGEGT. The CDR3 DNA sequence: TGTGCCAGCAGTTACGCGGGAGATAACTATGGCTACACCTTC. Translated: CASSYAGDNYGYTF.

The CDR3 DNA reads as TGCGCCAGCAGCCAAGCACACACCACAAACTATGGCTACACCTTC. Translated: CASSQAHTTNYGYTF. The gene calls are TRBV4-3 and TRBJ1-2; the D is unclear. Germline CDR1 reads LGHNA; CDR2 reads YSLEER. V was pared by 1 base and J by 2 bases, with 11 bases between. The CDR3 runs 15 residues.

J is TRBJ2-5 and V is TRBV3-1 (or the pseudogene TRBV3-2), with D possibly matching TRBD2 (6 bases). The CDR3 contains 13 residues. CDR1 is LGHDT and CDR2 is YNNKEL in the germline V gene (reference sequence). Trimming left V 3 bases short and J 11 bases short, with 16 bases between. The CDR3 DNA reads TGTGCCAGCAGCCATTTGGGGGGTCGAGGGCAGTACTTC. Amino acid sequence: CASSHLGGRGQYF.

The gene calls are TRBV12-3 or TRBV12-4 and TRBJ2-1, with 11 positions matching TRBD1. The V gene end was trimmed by 6 bases and the J gene end by 13 bases; junction bases not matched to a gene: 8. The CDR3 sequence is 13 residues long. For the CDR3, the DNA is TGTGCCAGCAGATTCGGACAGGGGGCGCACCAGTTCTTC. Protein product: CASRFGQGAHQFF.

The chain couples TRBV5-4 to TRBJ2-1, with TRBD2 matching over 14 bases. This CDR3 comprises 15 residues. Germline CDR1 reads SGHNT; CDR2 reads YYREEE (reference sequence). The ends lost 3 bases at V and 5 bases at J; junction bases unmatched: 1. The CDR3: CASSWGLAGDNEQFF. The DNA of the CDR3 is TGTGCCAGCAGCTGGGGACTAGCGGGGGACAATGAGCAGTTCTTC.

This chain joins TRBV3-1 (or the pseudogene TRBV3-2) and TRBJ1-5; D is ambiguous. Germline-derived CDR1 and CDR2 are LGHDT and YNNKEL (reference sequence). The CDR3 runs 15 residues. V lost 0 bases, J lost 3 bases, and 9 bases lay in between. CDR3 sequence reads: CASSQDGDYNQPQHF. The CDR3 region has the DNA TGTGCCAGCAGCCAAGATGGTGACTACAATCAGCCCCAGCATTTT.

The chain is built from TRBV7-2 and TRBJ1-1; 8 bases fit TRBD1. Germline trimming cut 5 bases from V and 1 base from J; bases unmatched to any gene: 6. This CDR3 is built from 15 residues. The germline gives CDR1 SGHTA, CDR2 FQGNSA. CDR3 nucleotides: TGTGCCAGCAGCCCCAGACAGGGGTCGAACACTGAAGCTTTCTTT. This gives the protein CASSPRQGSNTEAFF.

This clone was recorded a few times. The chain carries TRBV19 and TRBJ1-5; TRBD1 matches 9 bases. The germline gives CDR1 LNHDA, CDR2 SQIVND (reference sequence). This CDR3 comprises 14 residues. V was clipped by 7 bases and J by 6 bases; unmatched bases: 7. CDR3 bases: TGTGCCAGTACCGGGACAGGGAACGGTCAGCCCCAGCATTTT. Translating it yields CASTGTGNGQPQHF.